Each of the 30 T cell receptor beta chains below was sequenced from the same sample in a study of Graves' ophthalmopathy and Graves' hyperthyroidism. Amplified material comprised TCR beta CDR3 regions derived from RNA transcripts. Second-round multiplex PCR followed a first-round RT-PCR using HTBI primers. Each CDR3 protein is one row after TCRdb ran MiXCR on the multiplex PCR reads. The table has about 1.2 million distinct CDR3 sequences, 35% to 40% seen once. Sequenced input: peripheral blood or thyroid tissue (not recorded which). Receptors were obtained from an adult man with Graves' hyperthyroidism.

In its sample, this clonotype was seen many times. The chain employs TRBV7-9 and TRBJ2-5; 8 bases fit TRBD1. The V gene end was trimmed by 6 bases and the J gene end by 2 bases; junction bases not matched to a gene: 17. This CDR3 spans 18 amino acids. CDR1 and CDR2 from the germline V gene are SEHNR and FQNEAQ (reference sequence). The CDR3 nucleotides read TGTGCCAGCAGAAATCGACGCGGCGGGACAGGCAAACAAGAGACCCAGTACTTC. This gives the protein CASRNRRGGTGKQETQYF.

The chain uses TRBV7-9 and TRBJ1-2, with TRBD1 as a possible D gene (6 bases). The CDR3 extends over 15 amino acids. CDR1 is SEHNR, CDR2 FQNEAQ, per germline (reference sequence). V dropped 4 bases and J dropped 8 bases, with 20 bases sitting between them. CDR3 sequence: CASSWPHDRPVGYTF. The DNA for the CDR3 is TGTGCCAGCAGCTGGCCCCACGACAGGCCGGTCGGCTACACCTTC.

Ten or more counts support this clonotype. V is TRBV20-1 and J is TRBJ1-2, with TRBD1 matching over 10 bases. V shed 6 bases, J shed 7 bases, and the junction held 2 bases outside the gene matches. From germline, CDR1 is DFQATT and CDR2 SNEGSKA (reference sequence). This CDR3 is 11 amino acids long. CDR3 DNA: TGCAGTGCAGGACAGGGGGTTGGCTACACCTTC. Its translation: CSAGQGVGYTF.

This clonotype was counted many times. The V and J genes are TRBV4-1 and TRBJ2-5; D gene unclear. The CDR3 sequence is 14 residues long. Per the germline V gene, CDR1 is MGHRA and CDR2 is YSYEKL. The V end lost 0 bases, the J end lost 0 bases, and 5 bases lay between the germline ends. CDR3 protein: CASSQDDYQETQYF. DNA of the CDR3: TGCGCCAGCAGCCAAGATGACTACCAAGAGACCCAGTACTTC.

This clonotype was detected a few times. J is TRBJ1-6 and V is TRBV5-5; the D gene is possibly TRBD1 (5 bases). Trimming took off 3 bases at V and 8 bases at J, with 21 bases between the two ends. Per the germline V gene, CDR1 is SGHKS and CDR2 is YYEKEE (reference sequence). The CDR3 loop spans 17 amino acids. CDR3 coding DNA: TGTGCCAGCAGCTGGCCGGGACCCGAGGGGAAGGATTCACCCCTCCACTTT. Amino acid sequence: CASSWPGPEGKDSPLHF.

This clonotype has a count of ten or more. The chain joins TRBV7-8 to TRBJ2-5, with 9 bases aligning to TRBD2. J gave up 1 base and V 1 base, and 1 base lay outside the gene matches. The CDR3 is 15 residues long. The germline V gene has CDR1 SGHVS and CDR2 FQNEAQ. The CDR3 DNA sequence: TGTGCCAGCAGCTTAGGGGGACTAGCCCAAGAGACCCAGTACTTC. Protein: CASSLGGLAQETQYF.

Worth noting for this clonotype: One end of the junction fails to match germline, which may point to a read error. This chain uses TRBV6-2 or TRBV6-3 with TRBJ2-2, with D unresolved. CDR1 MNHEY and CDR2 SVGEGT come from the germline V gene. This CDR3 comprises 15 residues. The CDR3 bases are TGTGTCAGCAGTGTAAGGTTGGCGAACACCGGGGAGCTGTTTTTT. It specifies CVSSVRLANTGELFF.

This clonotype was recorded a few times. The rearrangement links TRBV6-1 to TRBJ1-1; tentatively, D is TRBD1 (5 bases). The V and J ends lost 5 bases and 10 bases respectively, with 20 bases between them. Germline CDR1 and CDR2: MNHNS and SASEGT. CDR3 length: 14 amino acids. CDR3 coding DNA: TGTGCCAGCAGTTATCCCGGAGAAGCGGGGGGAGCTTTCTTT. Protein: CASSYPGEAGGAFF.

There are many counts of this clonotype. The chain uses TRBV20-1 and TRBJ2-7; perhaps TRBD1 as D (7 bases). Deletions cut 3 bases from V and 3 bases from J, with 12 bases between. The CDR3 runs to 13 residues. Germline lookup yields CDR1 DFQATT and CDR2 SNEGSKA (reference sequence). The CDR3 DNA sequence: TGCAGTGCTAGCGGTCAGGGGGGCTACGAGCAGTACTTC. Its protein is CSASGQGGYEQYF.

V usage is TRBV19 and J usage is TRBJ1-1; the D gene is possibly TRBD1 (6 bases). The CDR3 length is 17 residues. V was clipped by 0 bases and J by 3 bases, with 17 bases between them. The germline V gene encodes CDR1 LNHDA and CDR2 SQIVND (reference sequence). In DNA, the CDR3 is TGTGCCAGTAGTATAGATCCCGACAGGTTTTTGTACACTGAAGCTTTCTTT. Amino acids: CASSIDPDRFLYTEAFF.

J is TRBJ2-7 and V is TRBV5-5; D is possibly TRBD1 (5 bases). The CDR3 has 14 residues. Trimming cost V 4 bases and J 0 bases, with 11 bases left between them. Germline CDR1 and CDR2: SGHKS and YYEKEE (reference sequence). The DNA of the CDR3 is TGTGCCAGCAGCCTGATGACAGACTCCTACGAGCAGTACTTC. Residues: CASSLMTDSYEQYF.

The chain's CDR3 is CSVDNGTEKGYGYTF. CDR3 nucleotides: TGCAGCGTTGATAACGGGACAGAGAAAGGCTATGGCTACACCTTC. The chain uses TRBV29-1 and TRBJ1-2; 7 nucleotides align to TRBD1. V was clipped by 3 bases and J by 4 bases; unmatched bases: 11. There are 15 residues in the CDR3. Germline V lookup: CDR1 SQVTM, CDR2 ANQGSEA. The entire variable domain, with the rest obtained from reference TRBV29-1 and TRBJ1-2, is as follows: SAVISQKPSRDICQRGTSLTIQCQVDSQVTMMFWYRQQPGQSLTLIATANQGSEATYESGFVIDKFPISRPNLTFSTLTVSNMSPEDSSIYLCSVDNGTEKGYGYTFGSGTRLTVV.

The chain is built from TRBV20-1 and TRBJ1-1; 7 nucleotides agree with TRBD1. The trim removed 2 bases at V and 0 bases at J, leaving 12 bases unmatched. The germline V gene has CDR1 DFQATT and CDR2 SNEGSKA (reference sequence). The CDR3 loop spans 17 amino acids. The CDR3 region is CSARSLGGQFMNTEAFF. The CDR3 DNA reads as TGCAGTGCTAGATCCCTAGGGGGACAGTTCATGAACACTGAAGCTTTCTTT.

The V and J genes are TRBV29-1 and TRBJ1-5; D possibly corresponds to TRBD1 (5 bases). This CDR3 has 14 residues. Trimming cost V 7 bases and J 6 bases, with 19 bases left between them. Germline assignment: CDR1 SQVTM and CDR2 ANQGSEA. In DNA, the CDR3 is TGCAGCGGCGTTCGAGGGGCGCCGGGTCAGCCCCAGCATTTT. Protein sequence: CSGVRGAPGQPQHF.

Note on this clonotype: Given a much more abundant clone one base away, this may be a read error. The V and J genes are TRBV10-3 and TRBJ1-5, with 8 bases matching TRBD1. The CDR3 totals 15 residues. Germline CDR1 ENHRY, CDR2 SYGVKD. The CDR3 reads CAISEGTGSNQPQRF. The CDR3 DNA sequence: TGTGCCATCAGCGAAGGGACAGGTAGCAATCAGCCCCAGCGTTTT.

The chain couples TRBV10-3 to TRBJ2-7; possibly TRBD2 for D (5 bases). The J call is doubtful: the DNA matches TRBJ2-5 better. The CDR3 spans 15 residues. Germline CDR1 is ENHRY and CDR2 is SYGVKD. DNA for the CDR3: TGTGCCATCACGACGAGGGAGAACACCGGGGAGACCCAGTACTTC. Translated, it gives CAITTRENTGETQYF.

This clonotype showed up many times. V usage is TRBV20-1 and J usage is TRBJ2-7; D could derive from TRBD1 or TRBD2 (5 bases each). CDR1 is DFQATT, CDR2 SNEGSKA, per germline (reference sequence). With 1 base removed from V and 3 bases from J, the gap between germline ends came to 10 bases. This CDR3 has 13 amino acids. The CDR3 bases are TGCAGTGCTAGAGGGGACCGAGACTACGAGCAGTACTTC. It encodes CSARGDRDYEQYF.

The chain links TRBV20-1 to TRBJ2-6, with D perhaps given as TRBD1 or TRBD2 (6 bases each). The CDR3 sequence is 16 residues long. From germline, CDR1 is DFQATT and CDR2 SNEGSKA (reference sequence). With 1 base removed from V and 3 bases from J, the gap between germline ends came to 13 bases. CDR3 nucleotides: TGCAGTGCTAGAGCGAGGGGGGCCGTTGGGGCCAACGTCCTGACTTTC. This sequence encodes CSARARGAVGANVLTF.

This chain uses TRBV25-1 with TRBJ1-2; the D is unclear. The V and J ends lost 8 bases and 8 bases respectively, with 21 bases between them. Germline values: CDR1 MGHDK, CDR2 SYGVNS. This CDR3 contains 14 residues. The DNA of the CDR3 is TGTGCCAGCCAAGATCGGGTGCGGACGGAAGGCTACACCTTC. It specifies CASQDRVRTEGYTF.

There are many counts of this clonotype. Here the CDR3 DNA reads TGCAGCGTTGACGCGCAGGGAGGCTACGAGCAGTACTTC. This codes for CSVDAQGGYEQYF. The chain couples TRBV29-1 to TRBJ2-7; TRBD2 is a possible D gene (6 bases). CDR1 is SQVTM and CDR2 is ANQGSEA in the germline V gene. The CDR3 covers 13 residues. The V end lost 3 bases, the J end lost 3 bases, and 12 bases lay between the germline ends.

This chain connects TRBV2 to TRBJ1-1, with TRBD1 identical over 7 bases. This CDR3 has 16 amino acids. CDR1 SNHLY and CDR2 FYNNEI come from the germline V gene. Trimming cost V 5 bases and J 0 bases; bases outside gene matches: 9. The CDR3 loop is CASSFRRGRMNTEAFF. The CDR3 coding sequence is TGTGCCAGCAGTTTCAGGAGGGGGCGAATGAACACTGAAGCTTTCTTT.

The chain has TRBV12-3 or TRBV12-4 and TRBJ2-7; D is unresolved. V was clipped by 2 bases and J by 0 bases, with 11 bases between them. CDR3 length: 15 residues. CDR3 DNA sequence: TGTGCCAGCAGTTTACGTGGCGCCAACTCCTACGAGCAGTACTTC. Amino acids: CASSLRGANSYEQYF.

Concerning this clonotype itself: An end of the junction differs from the germline gene, which may be a read error. The rearrangement links TRBV6-5 to TRBJ2-7; D not resolved. The CDR3 totals 13 residues. Germline values: CDR1 MNHEY, CDR2 SVGAGI. This chain's CDR3 is CDSSYSISVEQYF. CDR3 in DNA: TGTGACAGCAGTTACTCGATTTCCGTCGAGCAGTACTTC.

CDR3 DNA: TGTGCCACCAGCGAGGACAGGGGTCTATGGAATCAAGAGACCCAGTACTTC. Protein product: CATSEDRGLWNQETQYF. The chain carries TRBV15 and TRBJ2-5; 9 nucleotides match TRBD1. CDR1 and CDR2 from the germline V gene are LNHNV and YYDKDF (reference sequence). V shed 5 bases, J shed 2 bases, and the junction held 12 bases outside the gene matches. The CDR3 spans 17 residues.

The gene calls are TRBV29-1 and TRBJ1-4, with 7 bases fitting TRBD1. The length of the CDR3 is 15 residues. V lost 3 bases and J lost 2; bases outside the gene matches: 6. In germline, CDR1 is SQVTM, CDR2 ANQGSEA. The CDR3 DNA sequence: TGCAGCGTTGATAATCCAGGGGGTACTAATGAAAAACTGTTTTTT. It encodes CSVDNPGGTNEKLFF.

In regard to this clonotype: The conserved phenylalanine or tryptophan is not found at the CDR3 terminus, so this likely reflects a read error. Because the CDR3's place on the DNA is in doubt, the DNA is left out and the CDR3 is given as listed by TCRdb. The chain links TRBV25-1 to TRBJ1-6. Germline CDR1 reads MGHDK; CDR2 reads SYGVNS. The CDR3 length is 8 residues, termini included. The CDR3 here is CASSDLTQ.

This clonotype was counted between two and nine times. The chain couples TRBV6-5 to TRBJ1-3; 8 bases fit TRBD1. This CDR3 contains 17 residues. Germline assignment: CDR1 MNHEY and CDR2 SVGAGI. Trimming cost V 6 bases and J 0 bases; bases outside gene matches: 10. The CDR3 loop reads CASRDSGTGPSGNTIYF. The CDR3 DNA reads TGTGCCAGCAGGGACTCCGGGACAGGTCCCTCTGGAAACACCATATATTTT.

There are many counts of this clonotype. This chain links TRBV19 with TRBJ1-5; D ambiguous. The germline CDR1 and CDR2 sequences are LNHDA and SQIVND (reference sequence). V was trimmed by 3 bases and J by 3 bases, leaving 9 bases between them. This CDR3 has 14 amino acids. As DNA, the CDR3 is TGTGCCAGTAGTATTGGACGCTTCAATCAGCCCCAGCATTTT. This translates into CASSIGRFNQPQHF. Variable domain in full (rest from reference TRBV19 and TRBJ1-5): DGGITQSPKYLFRKEGQNVTLSCEQNLNHDAMYWYRQDPGQGLRLIYYSQIVNDFQKGDIAEGYSVSREKKESFPLTVTSAQKNPTAFYLCASSIGRFNQPQHFGDGTRLSIL.

This chain connects TRBV4-2 to TRBJ1-1; D is unresolved. This CDR3 is built from 12 residues. Trimming removed 1 base from V and 8 bases from J, with 8 bases in between. CDR1 and CDR2 (germline): LGHNA, YNFKEQ. CDR3: CASSQGTPEAFF. CDR3 DNA sequence: TGTGCCAGCAGCCAAGGAACCCCGGAAGCTTTCTTT.

This clonotype was seen ten or more times. The chain couples TRBV4-1 to TRBJ2-7; maybe TRBD1 (6 bases). The length of the CDR3 is 14 residues. Trimming shortened V by 1 base and J by 3 bases, and 10 bases separated the two germline ends. Germline CDR1 and CDR2: MGHRA and YSYEKL. The CDR3 protein is CASSQGPGDYEQYF. The CDR3 DNA reads TGCGCCAGCAGCCAAGGTCCAGGGGACTACGAGCAGTACTTC.